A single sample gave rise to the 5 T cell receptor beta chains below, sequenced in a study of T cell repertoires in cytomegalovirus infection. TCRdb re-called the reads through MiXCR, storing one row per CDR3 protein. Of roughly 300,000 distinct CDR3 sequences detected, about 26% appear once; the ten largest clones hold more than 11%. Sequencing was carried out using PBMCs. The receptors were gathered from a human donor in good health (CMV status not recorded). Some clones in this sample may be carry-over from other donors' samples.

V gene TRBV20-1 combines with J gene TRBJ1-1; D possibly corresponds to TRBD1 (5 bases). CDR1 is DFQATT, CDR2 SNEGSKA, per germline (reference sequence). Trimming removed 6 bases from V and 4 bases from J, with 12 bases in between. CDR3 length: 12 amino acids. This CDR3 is CSAAGGVTEAFF. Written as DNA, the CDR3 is TGCAGTGCGGCGGGGGGGGTCACTGAAGCTTTCTTT.

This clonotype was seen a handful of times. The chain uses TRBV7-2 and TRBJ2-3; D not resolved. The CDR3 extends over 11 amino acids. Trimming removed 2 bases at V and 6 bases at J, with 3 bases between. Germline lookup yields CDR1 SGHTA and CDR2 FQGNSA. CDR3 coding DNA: TGTGCCAGCAGCTTATTTGATACGCAGTATTTT. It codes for CASSLFDTQYF.

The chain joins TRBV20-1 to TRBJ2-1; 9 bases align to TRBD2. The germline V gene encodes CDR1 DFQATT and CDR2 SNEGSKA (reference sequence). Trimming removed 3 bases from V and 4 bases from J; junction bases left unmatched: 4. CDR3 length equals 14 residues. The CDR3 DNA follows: TGCAGTGCTAGTGGCGGGAGGGTTTACAATGAGCAGTTCTTC. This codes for CSASGGRVYNEQFF.

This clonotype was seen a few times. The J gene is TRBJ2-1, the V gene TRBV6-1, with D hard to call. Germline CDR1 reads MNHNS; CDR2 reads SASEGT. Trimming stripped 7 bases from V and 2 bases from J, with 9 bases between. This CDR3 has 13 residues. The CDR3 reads CASIEETYNEQFF. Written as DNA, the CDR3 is TGTGCCAGCATCGAAGAAACCTACAATGAGCAGTTCTTC.

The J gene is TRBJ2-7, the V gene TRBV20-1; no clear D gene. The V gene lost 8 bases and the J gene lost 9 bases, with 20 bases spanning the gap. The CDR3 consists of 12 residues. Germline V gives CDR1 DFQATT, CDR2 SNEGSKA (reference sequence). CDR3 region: CSTSPADARQYF. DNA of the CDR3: TGCAGTACTTCTCCGGCCGATGCAAGGCAGTACTTC.